The 11 T cell receptor beta chains reported below all come from one sample, sequenced in a study of blood T cell repertoires in COVID-19. Measured with immunoSEQ multiplex PCR; TCRdb has only the in-frame clones, and not every one. The sample yields 120,000 to 150,000 clones, about 81% seen once. Sequencing used peripheral blood. The receptors originated from a woman of 80 years or more with acute or convalescent COVID-19.

This sequence joins TRBV4-2 and TRBJ2-1; TRBD2 might be the D (6 bases). This CDR3 comprises 13 residues. Between the trimmed V and J ends, which lost 2 bases and 10 bases, there was a span of 12 bases. Germline values: CDR1 LGHNA, CDR2 YNFKEQ. The CDR3 sequence is CASSQIAEDEQFF. In DNA form, the CDR3 reads TGTGCCAGCAGCCAAATAGCGGAAGACGAGCAGTTCTTC.

The V and J genes are TRBV7-2 and TRBJ1-6; no reliable D call. Trimming pared 1 base from V and 9 bases from J, leaving 7 bases between. The CDR3 has 13 amino acids. Germline V gene data show CDR1 as SGHTA and CDR2 as FQGNSA. Here the CDR3 reads CASSLVVRSPLHF. CDR3 DNA: TGTGCCAGCAGCTTAGTAGTCCGTTCACCCCTCCACTTT.

The CDR3 coding sequence is TGTGCCAGCAGCCCATATAGGGGACTTTACGAGCAGTACTTC. Its translation: CASSPYRGLYEQYF. The V call is TRBV27, the J call TRBJ2-7, with D possibly being TRBD2 (6 bases). V lost 6 bases and J 4 bases, leaving 16 bases between the germline ends. Germline CDR1 is MNHEY and CDR2 is SMNVEV (reference sequence). The CDR3 is 14 residues long.

This chain joins TRBV6-2 or TRBV6-3 and TRBJ2-5; 7 nucleotides line up with TRBD2. The CDR3 has 17 residues. With V trimmed by 2 bases and J by 7 bases, 16 bases remained unmatched. The germline CDR1 and CDR2 sequences are MNHEY and SVGEGT. The CDR3 DNA follows: TGTGCCAGCAGTTACGAGGGAAGGGCGGGAGTCCACGGGACCCAGTACTTC. This encodes CASSYEGRAGVHGTQYF.

The V call is TRBV9, the J call TRBJ2-2, with 7 bases matching TRBD2. The CDR3 runs 16 residues. The trim removed 4 bases at V and 3 bases at J, leaving 9 bases unmatched. CDR1 is SGDLS, CDR2 YYNGEE, per germline. The CDR3 loop reads CASSYATSEYTGELFF. DNA of the CDR3: TGTGCCAGCAGCTACGCTACTAGCGAATACACCGGGGAGCTGTTTTTT.

V and J are TRBV6-6 and TRBJ1-5; 7 nucleotides line up with TRBD1. The CDR3 extends over 15 amino acids. Germline trimming cut 2 bases from V and 0 bases from J; bases unmatched to any gene: 1. Germline lookup yields CDR1 MNHNY and CDR2 SVGAGI (reference sequence). Here the CDR3 reads CASSYRDSSNQPQHF. CDR3 nucleotides: TGTGCCAGCAGTTACCGGGACAGTAGCAATCAGCCCCAGCATTTT.

The chain joins TRBV12-3 or TRBV12-4 to TRBJ1-2; D gene ambiguous. The V gene lost 6 bases and the J gene lost 8 bases, with 13 bases spanning the gap. CDR3 length equals 12 residues. The CDR3 is CASRAGWWGYTF. In DNA, the CDR3 is TGTGCCAGCAGGGCGGGGTGGTGGGGCTACACCTTC.

V is TRBV19 and J is TRBJ2-3, with 8 bases fitting TRBD2. Per the germline V gene, CDR1 is LNHDA and CDR2 is SQIVND (reference sequence). Trimming at V came to 9 bases and at J to 3 bases, leaving 11 bases not matched to a gene. The length of the CDR3 is 15 residues. CDR3 amino acids: CASTLSGIGTDTQYF. As DNA, the CDR3 is TGTGCCAGCACCCTTAGCGGGATCGGTACAGATACGCAGTATTTT.

This sequence joins TRBV7-8 and TRBJ2-1, with 12 bases identical to TRBD2. CDR1 is SGHVS and CDR2 is FQNEAQ in the germline V gene. The CDR3 loop spans 16 amino acids. Trimming cost V 3 bases and J 1 base; bases outside gene matches: 1. The CDR3 is CASSFGLAGSYNEQFF. CDR3 in DNA: TGTGCCAGCAGCTTCGGACTAGCGGGATCCTACAATGAGCAGTTCTTC. Drawing the rest from reference TRBV7-8 and TRBJ2-1, the complete variable domain is GAGVSQSPRYKVAKRGQDVALRCDPISGHVSLFWYQQALGQGPEFLTYFQNEAQLDKSGLPSDRFFAERPEGSVSTLKIQRTQQEDSAVYLCASSFGLAGSYNEQFFGPGTRLTVL.

This rearrangement joins TRBV6-5 to TRBJ1-1, with 7 positions matching TRBD1. CDR1 and CDR2 (germline): MNHEY, SVGAGI. The CDR3 length is 13 residues. The J segment lost 2 bases and the V segment lost 7 bases, leaving 4 bases of the junction unmatched. The CDR3 DNA follows: TGTGCCAGCACCGACAGGGTAAACACTGAAGCTTTCTTT. Protein sequence: CASTDRVNTEAFF.

The J gene is TRBJ2-1, the V gene TRBV15, with D tentatively TRBD2 (6 bases). The germline V gene encodes CDR1 LNHNV and CDR2 YYDKDF (reference sequence). V was shortened by 2 bases and J by 2 bases, with 10 bases between the two germline ends. The CDR3 length is 15 residues. CDR3 loop: CATSRRSSAYNEQFF. CDR3 nucleotides: TGTGCCACCAGCAGACGTTCTAGCGCCTACAATGAGCAGTTCTTC. The full variable domain, its missing parts supplied by reference TRBV15 and TRBJ2-1, is DAMVIQNPRYQVTQFGKPVTLSCSQTLNHNVMYWYQQKSSQAPKLLFHYYDKDFNNEADTPDNFQSRRPNTSFCFLDIRSPGLGDTAMYLCATSRRSSAYNEQFFGPGTRLTVL.